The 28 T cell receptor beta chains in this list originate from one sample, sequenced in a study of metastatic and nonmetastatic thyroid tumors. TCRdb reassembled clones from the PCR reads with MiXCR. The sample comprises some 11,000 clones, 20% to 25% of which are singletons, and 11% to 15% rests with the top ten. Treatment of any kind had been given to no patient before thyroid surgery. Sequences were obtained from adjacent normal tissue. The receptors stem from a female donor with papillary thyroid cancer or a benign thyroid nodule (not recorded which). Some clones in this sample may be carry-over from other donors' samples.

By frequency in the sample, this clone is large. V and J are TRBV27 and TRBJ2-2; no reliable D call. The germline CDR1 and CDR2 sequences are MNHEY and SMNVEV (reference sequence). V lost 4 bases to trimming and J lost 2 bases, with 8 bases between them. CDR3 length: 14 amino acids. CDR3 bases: TGTGCCAGCAGTTGGGCAGCCAACACCGGGGAGCTGTTTTTT. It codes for CASSWAANTGELFF.

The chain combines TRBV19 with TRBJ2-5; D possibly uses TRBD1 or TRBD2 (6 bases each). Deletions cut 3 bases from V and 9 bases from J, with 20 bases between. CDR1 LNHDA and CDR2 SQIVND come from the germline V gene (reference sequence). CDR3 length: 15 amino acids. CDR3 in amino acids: CASSIAYRAGEAQYF. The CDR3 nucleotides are TGTGCCAGTAGTATCGCCTACAGGGCCGGGGAGGCCCAGTACTTC.

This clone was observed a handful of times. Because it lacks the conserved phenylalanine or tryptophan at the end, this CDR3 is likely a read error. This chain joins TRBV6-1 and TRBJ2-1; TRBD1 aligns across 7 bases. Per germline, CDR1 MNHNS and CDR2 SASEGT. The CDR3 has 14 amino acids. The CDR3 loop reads CASGLGQTYNDQFL. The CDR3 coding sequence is TGTGCCAGCGGGTTGGGACAGACCTACAATGATCAGTTCCTC.

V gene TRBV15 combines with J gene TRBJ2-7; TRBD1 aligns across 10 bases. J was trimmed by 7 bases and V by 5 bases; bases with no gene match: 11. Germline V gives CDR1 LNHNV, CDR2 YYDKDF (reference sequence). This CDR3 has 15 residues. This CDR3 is CATSARQGAGDEQYF. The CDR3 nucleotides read TGTGCCACCAGCGCCAGACAGGGGGCCGGGGATGAGCAGTACTTC.

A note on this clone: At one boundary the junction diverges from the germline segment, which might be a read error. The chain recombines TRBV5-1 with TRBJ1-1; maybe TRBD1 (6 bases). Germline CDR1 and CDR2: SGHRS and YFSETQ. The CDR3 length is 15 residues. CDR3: CASSTAGEMNTEALF. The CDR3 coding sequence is TGCGCCAGCAGCACGGCAGGGGAGATGAACACTGAAGCTCTCTTT.

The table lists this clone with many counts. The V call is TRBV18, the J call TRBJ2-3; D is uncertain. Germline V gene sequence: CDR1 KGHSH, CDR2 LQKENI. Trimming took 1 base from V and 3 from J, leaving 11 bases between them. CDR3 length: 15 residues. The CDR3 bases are TGTGCCAGCTCACCACGTGTGAAAAAGACAGATACGCAGTATTTT. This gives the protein CASSPRVKKTDTQYF.

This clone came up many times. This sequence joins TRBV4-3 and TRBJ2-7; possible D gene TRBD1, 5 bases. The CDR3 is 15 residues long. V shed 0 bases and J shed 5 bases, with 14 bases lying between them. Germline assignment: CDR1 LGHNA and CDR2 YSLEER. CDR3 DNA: TGCGCCAGCAGCCAAGATCCCCAGGGCGGTGACGAGCAGTACTTC. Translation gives CASSQDPQGGDEQYF.

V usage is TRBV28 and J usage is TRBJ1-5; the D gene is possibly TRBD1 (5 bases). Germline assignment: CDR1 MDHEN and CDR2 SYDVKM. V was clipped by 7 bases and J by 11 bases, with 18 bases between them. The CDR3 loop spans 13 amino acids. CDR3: CASTPGTVLSQHF. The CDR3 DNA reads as TGTGCCAGCACCCCCGGGACCGTCCTGTCCCAGCATTTT.

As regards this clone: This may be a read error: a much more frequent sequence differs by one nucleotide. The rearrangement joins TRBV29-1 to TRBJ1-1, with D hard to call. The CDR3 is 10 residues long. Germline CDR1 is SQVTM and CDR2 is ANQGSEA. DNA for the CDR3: TGCAGTGGTGTCGACAATAAAGCTTTCTTT. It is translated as CSGVDNKAFF.

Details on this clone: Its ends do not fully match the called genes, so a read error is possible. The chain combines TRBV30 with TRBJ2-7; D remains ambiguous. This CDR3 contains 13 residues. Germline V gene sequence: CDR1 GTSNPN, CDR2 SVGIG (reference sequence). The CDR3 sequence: CAWGVSTPREQYF. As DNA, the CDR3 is TGTGCCTGGGGTGTAAGCACCCCTCGAGAGCAGTACTTC.

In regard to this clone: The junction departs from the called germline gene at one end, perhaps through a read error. CDR3 coding DNA: TGTGCCGGCAGAGCAGGGTACGGGGAGCCGTTTTTT. Residues: CAGRAGYGEPFF. The genes are TRBV12-3 or TRBV12-4 and TRBJ2-2, with D tentatively TRBD1 or TRBD2 (5 bases each). This CDR3 is 12 amino acids long.

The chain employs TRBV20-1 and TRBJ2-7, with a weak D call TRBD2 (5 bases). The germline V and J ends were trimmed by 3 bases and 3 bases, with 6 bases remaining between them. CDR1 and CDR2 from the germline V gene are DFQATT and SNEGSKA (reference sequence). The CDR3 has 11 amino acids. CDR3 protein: CSARGVYEQYF. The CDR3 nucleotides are TGCAGTGCTAGGGGAGTCTACGAGCAGTACTTC.

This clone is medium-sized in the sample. CDR3 in DNA: TGCGCCAGCAGGCACAGGGGCGGCTACACCTTC. Residues: CASRHRGGYTF. The V gene is TRBV10-2, the J gene TRBJ1-2; 7 positions match TRBD1. J was trimmed by 8 bases and V by 6 bases; bases with no gene match: 3. Per germline, CDR1 WSHSY and CDR2 SAAADI. The CDR3 sequence is 11 residues long.

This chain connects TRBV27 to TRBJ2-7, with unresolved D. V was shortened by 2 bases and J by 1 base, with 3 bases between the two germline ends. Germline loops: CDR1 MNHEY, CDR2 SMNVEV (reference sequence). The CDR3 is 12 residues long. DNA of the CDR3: TGTGCCAGCAGTTTAAATTCCTACGAGCAGTACTTC. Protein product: CASSLNSYEQYF.

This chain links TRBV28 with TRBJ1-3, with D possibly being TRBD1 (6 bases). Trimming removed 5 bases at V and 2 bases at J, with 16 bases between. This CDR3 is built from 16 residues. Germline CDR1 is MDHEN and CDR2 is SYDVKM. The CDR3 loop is CASSPAGGFAGNTIYF. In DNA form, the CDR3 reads TGTGCCAGCAGTCCAGCCGGGGGCTTTGCTGGAAACACCATATATTTT.

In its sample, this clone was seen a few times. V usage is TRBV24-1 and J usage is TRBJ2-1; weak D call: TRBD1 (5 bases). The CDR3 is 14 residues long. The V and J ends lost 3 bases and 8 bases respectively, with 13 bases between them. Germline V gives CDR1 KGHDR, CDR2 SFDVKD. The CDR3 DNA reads TGTGCCACCAGTGATCCAGGGCATCGAGATGAGCAGTTCTTC. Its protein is CATSDPGHRDEQFF.

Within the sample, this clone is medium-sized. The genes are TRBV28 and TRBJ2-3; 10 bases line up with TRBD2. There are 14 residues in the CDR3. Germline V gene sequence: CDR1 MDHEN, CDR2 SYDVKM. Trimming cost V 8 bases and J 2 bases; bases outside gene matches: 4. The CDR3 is CASETSGDTDTQYF. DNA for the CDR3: TGTGCCAGCGAAACTAGCGGGGACACAGATACGCAGTATTTT.

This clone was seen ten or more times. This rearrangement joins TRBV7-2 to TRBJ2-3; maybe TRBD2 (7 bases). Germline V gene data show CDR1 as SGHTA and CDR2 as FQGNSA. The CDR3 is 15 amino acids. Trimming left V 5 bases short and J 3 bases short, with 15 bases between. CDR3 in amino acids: CASSGGAWVTDTQYF. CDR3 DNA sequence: TGTGCCAGCAGCGGGGGGGCATGGGTTACAGATACGCAGTATTTT.

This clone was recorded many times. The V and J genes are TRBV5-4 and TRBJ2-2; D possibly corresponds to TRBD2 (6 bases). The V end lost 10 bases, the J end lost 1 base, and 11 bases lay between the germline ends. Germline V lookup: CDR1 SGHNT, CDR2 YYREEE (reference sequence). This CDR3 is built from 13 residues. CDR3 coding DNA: TGTGCCGGAAGGGAGGTGAACACCGGGGAGCTGTTTTTT. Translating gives CAGREVNTGELFF.

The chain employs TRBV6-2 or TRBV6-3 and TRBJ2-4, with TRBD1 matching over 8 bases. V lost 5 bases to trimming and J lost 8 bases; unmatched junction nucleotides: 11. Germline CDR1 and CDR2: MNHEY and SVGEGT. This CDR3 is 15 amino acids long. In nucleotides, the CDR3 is TGTGCCAGCAGTATCCGGGACAGGTGGGTACACATTCAGTACTTC. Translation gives CASSIRDRWVHIQYF.

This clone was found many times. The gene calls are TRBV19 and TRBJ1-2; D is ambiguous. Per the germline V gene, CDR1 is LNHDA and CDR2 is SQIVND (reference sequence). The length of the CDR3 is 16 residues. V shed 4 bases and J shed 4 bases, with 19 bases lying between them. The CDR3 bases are TGTGCCAGTAGTAGAAGTCCGATTGTCGGTACCTATGGCTACACCTTC. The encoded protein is CASSRSPIVGTYGYTF.

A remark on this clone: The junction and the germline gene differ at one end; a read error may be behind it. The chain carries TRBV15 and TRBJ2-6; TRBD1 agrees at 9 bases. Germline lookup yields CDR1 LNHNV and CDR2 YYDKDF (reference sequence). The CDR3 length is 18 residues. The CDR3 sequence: CATSRPRQGGSGANVLTF. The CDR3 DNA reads TGTGCCACCAGCAGACCGCGACAGGGGGGTTCTGGGGCCAATGTCCTGACTTTC.

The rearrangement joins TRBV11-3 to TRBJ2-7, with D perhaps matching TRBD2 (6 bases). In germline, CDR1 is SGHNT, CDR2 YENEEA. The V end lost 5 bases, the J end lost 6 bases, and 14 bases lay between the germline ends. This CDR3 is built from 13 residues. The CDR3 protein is CASSAMTSSEQYF. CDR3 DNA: TGTGCCAGCAGCGCGATGACTAGTTCCGAGCAGTACTTC. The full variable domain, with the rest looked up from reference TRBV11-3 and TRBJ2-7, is EAGVVQSPRYKIIEKKQPVAFWCNPISGHNTLYWYLQNLGQGPELLIRYENEEAVDDSQLPKDRFSAERLKGVDSTLKIQPAELGDSAVYLCASSAMTSSEQYFGPGTRLTVT.

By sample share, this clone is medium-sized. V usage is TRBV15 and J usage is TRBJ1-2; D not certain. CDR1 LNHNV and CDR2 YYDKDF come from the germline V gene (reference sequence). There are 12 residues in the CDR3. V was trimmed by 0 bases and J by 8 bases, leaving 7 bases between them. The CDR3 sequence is CATSRDSVGYTF. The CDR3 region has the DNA TGTGCCACCAGCAGAGATAGCGTGGGCTACACCTTC. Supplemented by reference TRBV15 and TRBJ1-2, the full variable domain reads DAMVIQNPRYQVTQFGKPVTLSCSQTLNHNVMYWYQQKSSQAPKLLFHYYDKDFNNEADTPDNFQSRRPNTSFCFLDIRSPGLGDTAMYLCATSRDSVGYTFGSGTRLTVV.

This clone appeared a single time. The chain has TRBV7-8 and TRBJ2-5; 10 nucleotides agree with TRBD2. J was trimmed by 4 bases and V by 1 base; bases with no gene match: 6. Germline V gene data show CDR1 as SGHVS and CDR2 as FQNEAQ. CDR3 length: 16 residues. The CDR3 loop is CASSLGSGGAAETQYF. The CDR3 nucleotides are TGTGCCAGCAGCTTAGGAAGCGGGGGGGCTGCAGAGACCCAGTACTTC.

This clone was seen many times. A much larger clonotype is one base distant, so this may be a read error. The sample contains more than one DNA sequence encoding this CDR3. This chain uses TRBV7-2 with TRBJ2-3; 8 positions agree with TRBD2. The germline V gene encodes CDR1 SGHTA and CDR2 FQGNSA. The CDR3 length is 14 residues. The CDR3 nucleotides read TGTGTCAGCAGCTTACGACTAGCGCAAGATACGCAGTATTTT. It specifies CVSSLRLAQDTQYF.

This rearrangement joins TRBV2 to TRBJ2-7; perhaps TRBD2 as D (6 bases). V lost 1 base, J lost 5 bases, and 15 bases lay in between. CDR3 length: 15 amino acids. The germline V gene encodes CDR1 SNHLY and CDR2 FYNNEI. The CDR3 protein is CASSEGRVSRNEQYF. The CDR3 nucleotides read TGTGCCAGCAGTGAAGGGAGGGTCTCTAGGAACGAGCAGTACTTC.

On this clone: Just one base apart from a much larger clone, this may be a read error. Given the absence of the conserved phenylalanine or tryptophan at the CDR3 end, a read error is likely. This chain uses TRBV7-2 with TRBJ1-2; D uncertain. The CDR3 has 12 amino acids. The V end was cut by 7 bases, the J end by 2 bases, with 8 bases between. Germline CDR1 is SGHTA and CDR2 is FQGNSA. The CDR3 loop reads CASTPRNYGYTL. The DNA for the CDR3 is TGTGCCAGCACCCCCCGAAACTATGGCTACACCCTC.